The T cell receptor beta chain described here comes from a study of shared clonotypes between healthy human individuals. On the study more broadly: The study drew on a couple of women and three men aged 18 to 49 as donors.

The sample holds one count of this clone. The sample holds other DNA sequences that translate to the same CDR3. CDR1 and CDR2 from the germline V gene are SGHRS and YFSETQ. The CDR3 has 15 residues. V trimming: 0 bases; J trimming: 1 base; junction bases outside the gene matches: 4. Method: immunoSEQ multiplex PCR; TCRdb's copy keeps in-frame clones and lacks some. The data contain 2 million or so clones, 95% of them singletons. Recent acute infections and vaccinations were absent in the healthy HIV-negative adult donors. CD45RA+ naive and CD45RA-negative memory subsets were separated from CD4+ cells. What was sequenced was naive CD4+ T cells sorted from blood. Sample subset: CD45RA+ positively selected. The rearrangement joins TRBV5-1 to TRBJ2-7; 7 bases match TRBD2. The clonotype comes from a man younger than 35 in good health. The CDR3, as DNA: TGCGCCAGCAGCTTGGCGGCCGGGGGGTCCTACGAGCAGTACTTC. Residues: CASSLAAGGSYEQYF. Variable domain in full (rest from reference TRBV5-1 and TRBJ2-7): KAGVTQTPRYLIKTRGQQVTLSCSPISGHRSVSWYQQTPGQGLQFLFEYFSETQRNKGNFPGRFSGRQFSNSRSEMNVSTLELGDSALYLCASSLAAGGSYEQYFGPGTRLTVT.